This entry lists 8 T cell receptor beta chains sequenced from one sample in a study of T cell repertoires in cytomegalovirus infection. TCRdb redid the calling of the reads with MiXCR, one entry per CDR3 protein. The profile covers under 850,000 distinct CDR3 sequences, with less than 40% appearing a single time and under 3% taken by the ten largest. The sample consisted of PBMCs. Every receptor here comes from a human donor in good health (CMV status not recorded). Some clones in this sample may be carry-over from other donors' samples.

The chain joins TRBV28 to TRBJ1-2; a weak D match, TRBD1 (5 bases). Germline V gives CDR1 MDHEN, CDR2 SYDVKM. The CDR3 loop spans 15 amino acids. V was cut by 3 bases and J by 3 bases, with 14 bases left in between. The CDR3 DNA is TGTGCCAGCAGTTTGCCGGGGCAGCGAGACTATGGCTACACCTTC. Translated: CASSLPGQRDYGYTF.

The CDR3 DNA is TGTGCCAGCAGTTACCGGGGGCCTAATTCACCCCTCCACTTT. It is translated as CASSYRGPNSPLHF. The rearrangement joins TRBV6-1 to TRBJ1-6; tentatively, D is TRBD1 (6 bases). The CDR3 extends over 14 amino acids. Germline CDR1 reads MNHNS; CDR2 reads SASEGT. V was pared by 5 bases and J by 6 bases, with 11 bases between.

This clonotype was seen a few times. CDR3 sequence reads: CASKERENEQYF. In DNA, the CDR3 is TGTGCCAGCAAGGAGCGGGAGAACGAGCAGTACTTC. The chain is built from TRBV27 and TRBJ2-7; 8 positions match TRBD2. The CDR3 runs to 12 residues. Germline V gene lookup returns CDR1 MNHEY and CDR2 SMNVEV (reference sequence). Trimming at V came to 7 bases and at J to 5 bases, leaving 4 bases not matched to a gene.

This clonotype was counted many times. The V and J genes are TRBV7-2 and TRBJ2-1; a possible D gene is TRBD2 (7 bases). This CDR3 comprises 19 residues. Trimming removed 2 bases at V and 0 bases at J, with 20 bases between. Looked up from germline, CDR1 is SGHTA and CDR2 is FQGNSA. As DNA, the CDR3 is TGTGCCAGCAGCTTACCTTTCGGGCGGGGGCGAAGCTCCTACAATGAGCAGTTCTTC. Encoded protein: CASSLPFGRGRSSYNEQFF.

This clonotype was seen more than once but under ten times. The genes are TRBV4-1 and TRBJ1-4, with no clear D. The CDR3 spans 15 residues. Trimming shortened V by 1 base and J by 0 bases, and 6 bases separated the two germline ends. CDR1 is MGHRA, CDR2 YSYEKL, per germline. Here the CDR3 DNA reads TGCGCCAGCAGCCAAGTTACAGCAACTAATGAAAAACTGTTTTTT. It is translated as CASSQVTATNEKLFF.

J is TRBJ1-6 and V is TRBV7-3, with 9 positions matching TRBD1. Germline CDR1 SGHTA, CDR2 FQGTGA. The CDR3 extends over 15 amino acids. The junction had 7 bases not matched to a gene; V was cut back by 5 bases and J by 8 bases. This chain's CDR3 is CASSQTGGSYSPLHF. CDR3 coding DNA: TGTGCCAGCAGCCAAACAGGGGGCTCCTATTCACCCCTCCACTTT.

This clonotype was detected ten times or more. The chain is built from TRBV7-6 and TRBJ2-1; D gene ambiguous. The CDR3 loop spans 14 amino acids. Trimming took 1 base from V and 4 from J, leaving 8 bases between them. Looked up from germline, CDR1 is SGHVS and CDR2 is FNYEAQ. CDR3 in DNA: TGTGCCAGCAGCTTAGACCCGGAATACAATGAGCAGTTCTTC. It translates to CASSLDPEYNEQFF.

Ten or more counts support this clonotype. The V call is TRBV7-2, the J call TRBJ1-6; D is ambiguous. Germline V gives CDR1 SGHTA, CDR2 FQGNSA. The V gene lost 7 bases and the J gene lost 5 bases, with 9 bases spanning the gap. The CDR3 has 13 amino acids. The CDR3 here is CASTARNNSPLHF. In nucleotides, the CDR3 is TGTGCCAGCACGGCCCGGAATAATTCACCCCTCCACTTT.